Included here is one TCR beta chain sequence, with context. Given a much more abundant clone one base away, this may be a read error. This record belongs to a study of tumor-infiltrating lymphocytes in primary liver carcinoma. The germline V gene encodes CDR1 LNHNV and CDR2 YYDKDF (reference sequence). The CDR3 totals 13 residues. A constant-region primer served to make TCR beta cDNA from roughly 500 ng total RNA. It was through three nested multiplex PCR rounds of slightly modified ARM-PCR that TCR beta libraries arose. A C-beta reverse primer was combined with TRBV1-TRBV30 forward primers in the first two PCR rounds, and each round had ten to eleven cycles. TCRdb re-called the multiplex PCR reads with MiXCR, one entry per CDR3 protein. The data contain about 50,000 distinct CDR3 sequences, 60% to 80% of them singletons. The roughly 19-32 mg bulk tissue piece was not sorted before simultaneous RNA and DNA extraction.

Sequencing was carried out using liver tumor tissue from sampling region 5. Subset meaning: tumor region T5, tumor centre. The chain recombines TRBV15 with TRBJ2-5; D not certain. The TCR was taken from a man in his forties with primary liver carcinoma and hepatitis B virus infection. CDR3 loop: CATSNSLQEIQYF. The CDR3 DNA reads as TGTGCCACCAGCAACAGCCTCCAAGAGATCCAGTACTTC.